Listed here are 17 T cell receptor beta chains from one sample, sequenced in a study of T cells in Graves' hyperthyroidism and ophthalmopathy. Amplification of TCR beta CDR3 regions used RNA as the template. The primer set for the first-round RT-PCR of the TCR CDR3 was HTBI. MiXCR was run by TCRdb on the multiplex PCR reads, yielding one entry per CDR3 protein. Of around 240,000 distinct CDR3 sequences detected, more than 12% appear once; the ten largest clones hold about an eighth. Sequencing was done on a sample of blood. These receptors were taken from a woman aged 35 to 49 with Graves' hyperthyroidism that later progressed to Graves' ophthalmopathy.

The sample holds many counts of this clonotype. The chain couples TRBV20-1 to TRBJ1-1; TRBD1 might be the D (6 bases). V lost 3 bases and J 6 bases, leaving 11 bases between the germline ends. This CDR3 has 12 residues. Germline-derived CDR1 and CDR2 are DFQATT and SNEGSKA (reference sequence). The CDR3 here is CSAREGGSEAFF. The DNA of the CDR3 is TGCAGTGCTAGGGAGGGGGGGTCTGAAGCTTTCTTT.

This clonotype was found many times. The V and J genes are TRBV3-1 and TRBJ2-7, with TRBD1 identical over 10 bases. Germline V lookup: CDR1 LGHDT, CDR2 YNNKEL (reference sequence). The CDR3 covers 17 residues. With V trimmed by 2 bases and J by 3 bases, 10 bases remained unmatched. In nucleotides, the CDR3 is TGTGCCAGCAGCCAAAATCAGAGTTGGGACAGGGGCTACGAGCAGTACTTC. The encoded protein is CASSQNQSWDRGYEQYF.

The chain combines TRBV4-2 with TRBJ2-4; D not certain. Germline CDR1 and CDR2: LGHNA and YNFKEQ. The CDR3 spans 16 residues. Deletions cut 0 bases from V and 0 bases from J, with 9 bases between. CDR3 bases: TGTGCCAGCAGCCAAGATTTAGGATTAGCCAAAAACATTCAGTACTTC. Its protein is CASSQDLGLAKNIQYF.

In this sample, this clonotype turned up many times. The CDR3 DNA reads as TGTGCCACAGGGAGGCACACTGAAGCTTTCTTT. Its translation: CATGRHTEAFF. V and J are TRBV7-9 and TRBJ1-1, with D maybe TRBD1 (5 bases). The CDR3 loop spans 11 amino acids. Germline loops: CDR1 SEHNR, CDR2 FQNEAQ (reference sequence). Trimming took off 10 bases at V and 3 bases at J, with 9 bases between the two ends.

The sample holds a few counts of this clonotype. CDR3 DNA: TGCAGTGCTAGAGCCGCGGCGGGAGCTCCAGATACGCAGTATTTT. It translates to CSARAAAGAPDTQYF. This rearrangement joins TRBV20-1 to TRBJ2-3, with 7 bases that match TRBD2. V lost 1 base and J lost 4; bases outside the gene matches: 8. The CDR3 covers 15 residues. Germline values: CDR1 DFQATT, CDR2 SNEGSKA (reference sequence).

V gene TRBV6-5 combines with J gene TRBJ1-3; 10 nucleotides agree with TRBD1. This CDR3 spans 21 amino acids. Unmatched junction bases numbered 20, after V lost 6 bases and J lost 0 bases. Germline V gene sequence: CDR1 MNHEY, CDR2 SVGAGI. The CDR3 loop reads CASRRGGPGQGFLGSGNTIYF. Here the CDR3 DNA reads TGTGCCAGCAGGAGGGGGGGGCCGGGACAGGGGTTCCTCGGCTCTGGAAACACCATATATTTT.

This clonotype has more than one count but fewer than ten. J is TRBJ2-5 and V is TRBV4-2; 7 nucleotides line up with TRBD2. The CDR3 has 17 residues. The germline V gene encodes CDR1 LGHNA and CDR2 YNFKEQ. With V trimmed by 0 bases and J by 3 bases, 10 bases remained unmatched. CDR3 in amino acids: CASSQDGSGAGEETQYF. In DNA, the CDR3 is TGTGCCAGCAGCCAAGATGGAAGCGGGGCCGGTGAAGAGACCCAGTACTTC.

This clonotype was recorded at least ten times. The chain joins TRBV20-1 to TRBJ1-1; D unresolved. V was cut by 6 bases and J by 5 bases, with 10 bases left in between. The germline CDR1 and CDR2 sequences are DFQATT and SNEGSKA (reference sequence). The CDR3 is made up of 11 amino acids. The CDR3 region is CSASELTEAFF. Written as DNA, the CDR3 is TGCAGTGCGTCGGAACTTACTGAAGCTTTCTTT.

This clonotype was detected ten times or more. V and J are TRBV28 and TRBJ1-1, with no clear D. This CDR3 is built from 13 residues. The germline V and J ends were trimmed by 6 bases and 5 bases, with 13 bases remaining between them. From germline, CDR1 is MDHEN and CDR2 SYDVKM. The DNA of the CDR3 is TGTGCCAGCAGGCCCCCTGAGGGAACTGAAGCTTTCTTT. Its protein product is CASRPPEGTEAFF.

This clonotype has a count of ten or more. The chain links TRBV6-1 to TRBJ2-7, with 11 bases that match TRBD1. Germline trimming cut 5 bases from V and 5 bases from J; bases unmatched to any gene: 8. CDR1 is MNHNS and CDR2 is SASEGT in the germline V gene. CDR3 length: 15 amino acids. In DNA form, the CDR3 reads TGTGCCAGCAGTTCACAGGGACAGGGGGTGAACGAGCAGTACTTC. Its translation is CASSSQGQGVNEQYF.

This clonotype was detected many times. The genes are TRBV27 and TRBJ2-1; D might be TRBD1 (6 bases). The CDR3 contains 15 residues. CDR1 and CDR2 from the germline V gene are MNHEY and SMNVEV (reference sequence). V lost 6 bases and J 2 bases, leaving 14 bases between the germline ends. This chain's CDR3 is CASRIVDSAYNEQFF. CDR3 coding DNA: TGTGCCAGCAGAATAGTGGACAGCGCCTACAATGAGCAGTTCTTC.

This clonotype occurred many times. The chain uses TRBV6-2 or TRBV6-3 and TRBJ2-6, with D tentatively TRBD2 (6 bases). V was trimmed by 0 bases and J by 1 base, leaving 7 bases between them. CDR1 MNHEY and CDR2 SVGEGT come from the germline V gene. This CDR3 spans 16 amino acids. The CDR3 DNA follows: TGTGCCAGCAGTTACTCTGGAGGGTCTGGGGCCAACGTCCTGACTTTC. Amino acids: CASSYSGGSGANVLTF.

V and J are TRBV7-2 and TRBJ2-7; no firm D call. Trimming removed 6 bases from V and 1 base from J, with 16 bases in between. CDR1 is SGHTA and CDR2 is FQGNSA in the germline V gene. The CDR3 extends over 15 amino acids. CDR3 protein: CASRQGPIYSYEQYF. Written as DNA, the CDR3 is TGTGCCAGCAGGCAAGGCCCCATTTATTCCTACGAGCAGTACTTC.

Many counts were recorded for this clonotype. The chain links TRBV6-1 to TRBJ1-3; no definite D call. Germline values: CDR1 MNHNS, CDR2 SASEGT. Trimming stripped 6 bases from V and 4 bases from J, with 16 bases between. The CDR3 consists of 15 residues. The DNA for the CDR3 is TGTGCCAGCAGCTTAACCGCTCCCGCGGGAAACACCATATATTTT. Amino acids: CASSLTAPAGNTIYF.

This clonotype was seen many times. The chain is built from TRBV6-5 and TRBJ2-1; 7 bases match TRBD2. J lost 5 bases, V lost 2 bases, and 3 bases had no gene match. Germline V gene sequence: CDR1 MNHEY, CDR2 SVGAGI. CDR3 length equals 14 residues. CDR3 sequence (DNA): TGTGCCAGCAGTTACCCGGGACTAAACAATGAGCAGTTCTTC. It codes for CASSYPGLNNEQFF.

Many counts were recorded for this clonotype. This chain links TRBV7-2 with TRBJ2-4; D not resolved. CDR1 SGHTA and CDR2 FQGNSA come from the germline V gene. The CDR3 contains 13 residues. V lost 1 base to trimming and J lost 4 bases, with 5 bases between them. The CDR3 reads CASSLDGKNIQYF. For the CDR3, the DNA is TGTGCCAGCAGCTTAGATGGGAAAAACATTCAGTACTTC.

This clonotype was seen repeatedly, ten times or more. The rearrangement links TRBV7-9 to TRBJ2-7; D perhaps matches TRBD1 (6 bases). The germline V gene encodes CDR1 SEHNR and CDR2 FQNEAQ (reference sequence). The length of the CDR3 is 13 residues. Trimming took 1 base from V and 2 from J, leaving 6 bases between them. The CDR3 here is CASSLEGAYEQYF. The CDR3 DNA reads as TGTGCCAGCAGCTTAGAGGGGGCCTACGAGCAGTACTTC.